This TCR beta chain appears in the sequencing data of a study of control samples from healthy donors and cancer patients. J was trimmed by 10 bases and V by 3 bases; bases with no gene match: 13. Germline CDR1 SGHKS, CDR2 YYEKEE (reference sequence). The CDR3 has 16 amino acids. Profiled with immunoSEQ multiplex PCR; TCRdb holds only in-frame clones, not every one. The table has approximately 30,000 clones, around 94% seen once. The chain joins TRBV5-5 to TRBJ1-6, with TRBD1 identical over 7 bases. Specimen: blood. This TCR came from a man aged 55 to 69 in good health. This CDR3 reads CASSSTGQLTRSPLHF. The CDR3 bases are TGTGCCAGCAGCTCCACGGGACAGTTAACCCGATCACCCCTCCACTTT.